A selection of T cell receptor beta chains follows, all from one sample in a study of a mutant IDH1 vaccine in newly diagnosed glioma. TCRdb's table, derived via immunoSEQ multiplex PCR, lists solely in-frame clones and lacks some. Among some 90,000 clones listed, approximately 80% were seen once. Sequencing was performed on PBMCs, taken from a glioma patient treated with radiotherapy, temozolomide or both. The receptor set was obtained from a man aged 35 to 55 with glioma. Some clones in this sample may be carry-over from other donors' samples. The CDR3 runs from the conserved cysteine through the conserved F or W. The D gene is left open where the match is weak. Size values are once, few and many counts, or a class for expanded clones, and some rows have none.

TGTGCCAGCAGTACCCCAGGGAATTCACCCCTCCACTTT	CASSTPGNSPLHF	13	.	.	TRBV6-6	TRBJ1-6
TGTGCCAGCAGTGATCCGAGACTAGCTTCCCAGCAGTTCTTC	CASSDPRLASQQFF	14	medium-sized	TRBD2	TRBV25-1	TRBJ2-1
TGCGCCAGCAGCGTTACAGGGATCTCTGGCTACACCTTC	CASSVTGISGYTF	13	.	.	TRBV5-1	TRBJ1-2
TGTGCCAGCTCCCCCGGGACAACAATGAACACTGAAGCTTTCTTT	CASSPGTTMNTEAFF	15	.	.	TRBV18	TRBJ1-1
TGCGCCAGCAGCCAAGATTTGGCATCAGGGGTAAGGTACGAGCAGTACTTC	CASSQDLASGVRYEQYF	17	.	.	TRBV4-1	TRBJ2-7
TGTGCCAGCAGCATCCGGGACAAAAGAGCTGAAGCTTTCTTT	CASSIRDKRAEAFF	14	.	.	TRBV7-9	TRBJ1-1
TGCGCCAGCAGCTACGGGACACGGAGCTCCTACGAGCAGTACTTC	CASSYGTRSSYEQYF	15	once	.	TRBV5-1	TRBJ2-7
TGCGCCAGCAGCTCGGAACCAAGGAGGAGTGGCTACACCTTC	CASSSEPRRSGYTF	14	few	.	TRBV5-1	TRBJ1-2
TGTGCCAGCAGACCCGGCAGGGGGATTGACTATGGCTACACCTTC	CASRPGRGIDYGYTF	15	.	TRBD1	TRBV7-9	TRBJ1-2
TGTGCCAGCAGTTACCGCCAGGGCGCTTACGAGCAGTACTTC	CASSYRQGAYEQYF	14	.	.	TRBV6-5	TRBJ2-7
TGCGCCAGCAGCCTACAGGGGGCTGGGGCCAACGTCCTGACTTTC	CASSLQGAGANVLTF	15	.	TRBD1	TRBV4-1	TRBJ2-6
TGTGCCAGCAGTGATTGGGGCAGAGAGAACACCGGGGAGCTGTTTTTT	CASSDWGRENTGELFF	16	.	.	TRBV2	TRBJ2-2
TGTGCCAGCAGCGCCTCCGCTAGCGGGCTGTACAATGAGCAGTTCTTC	CASSASASGLYNEQFF	16	.	TRBD2	TRBV5-8	TRBJ2-1
TGTGCCAGCAGTGAAAGGGGGTATTGGGGACGGATTAGCAATCAGCCCCAGCATTTT	CASSERGYWGRISNQPQHF	19	.	.	TRBV6-1	TRBJ1-5
TGTGCCAGCAGCCCGACAGGGTCGGCGACCCAGTACTTC	CASSPTGSATQYF	13	few	TRBD1	TRBV6-1	TRBJ2-5
TGTGCCAGCAGCTCTGGGGGCGACTATGGCTACACCTTC	CASSSGGDYGYTF	13	.	.	TRBV7-9	TRBJ1-2
TGTGCCAGCAGCTTCAGGCAGTCGGGGAACACTGAAGCTTTCTTT	CASSFRQSGNTEAFF	15	few	.	TRBV13	TRBJ1-1
TGTGCCAGCAGCATACCGGGACAGGGAGCCTACGAGCAGTACTTC	CASSIPGQGAYEQYF	15	.	TRBD1	TRBV5-4	TRBJ2-7
TGTGCCAGCAGCCAAGATCGGGGAGGTGGGCGATATGGCTACACCTTC	CASSQDRGGGRYGYTF	16	medium-sized	.	TRBV4-2	TRBJ1-2
TGTGCCAGCAGCCTCTTAGCGGGGGACACAGATACGCAGTATTTT	CASSLLAGDTDTQYF	15	.	TRBD2	TRBV4-2	TRBJ2-3
TGTGCCAGTAGTATGGCCGGGACAGGGCAAGGGGGCACTGAAGCTTTCTTT	CASSMAGTGQGGTEAFF	17	.	TRBD1	TRBV19	TRBJ1-1
TGTGCCTGGTCCAAGGACAGGGGACAAGAGACCCAGTACTTC	CAWSKDRGQETQYF	14	.	TRBD1	TRBV30	TRBJ2-5
TGTGCCAGCAGTCCTAGGGCAGGGCAACCCCATGGCTACACCTTC	CASSPRAGQPHGYTF	15	.	.	TRBV5-4	TRBJ1-2
TGTGCCAGCAGCTTAGTAGGAGCAGGGGGAGATCAAGAGACCCAGTACTTC	CASSLVGAGGDQETQYF	17	.	TRBD1	TRBV7-9	TRBJ2-5
TGTGCCAGCTCGCCCTTAAGTTTGGACACTGAAGCTTTCTTT	CASSPLSLDTEAFF	14	.	.	TRBV18	TRBJ1-1
TGCGCCAGCAGTGGGGCTGGAGGAGCAGATACGCAGTATTTT	CASSGAGGADTQYF	14	few	.	TRBV10-1	TRBJ2-3
TGCGCCAGCAGCTTGTCACAGGGGTTGGAGGAGACCCAGTACTTC	CASSLSQGLEETQYF	15	.	TRBD1	TRBV5-1	TRBJ2-5
TGCGCCAGCAGCTTGGATAGGCAGGGGGCCTTCACCGGGGAGCTGTTTTTT	CASSLDRQGAFTGELFF	17	.	TRBD1	TRBV5-1	TRBJ2-2
TGCGCCAGCAGCCAAGATAGCAAGTACAATGAGCAGTTCTTC	CASSQDSKYNEQFF	14	.	.	TRBV4-1	TRBJ2-1
TGCGCCAGCAGCTTGGAACCGGCAACTAATGAAAAACTGTTTTTT	CASSLEPATNEKLFF	15	.	.	TRBV5-1	TRBJ1-4
TGTGCCAGCAGTGAGGCGGGACAGGGAGGTGGCTACACCTTC	CASSEAGQGGGYTF	14	.	TRBD1	TRBV2	TRBJ1-2
TGTGCCAGCAGCTCCACTTATGGCTACACCTTC	CASSSTYGYTF	11	few	.	TRBV7-2	TRBJ1-2
TGTGCCATCAGTGAAGAACGCTATGGCTACACCTTC	CAISEERYGYTF	12	.	.	TRBV10-3	TRBJ1-2
TGTGCCAGCAGCGAGAGCGGGATGGTTCGCCAAGAGACCCAGTACTTC	CASSESGMVRQETQYF	16	.	TRBD2	TRBV9	TRBJ2-5
TGTGCCAGCAGCTTAGTCTACACCGGGGAGCTGTTTTTT	CASSLVYTGELFF	13	.	.	TRBV13	TRBJ2-2
TGCGCCAGCAGCTTGGTGGGGACAGAAAGGTACACCTTC	CASSLVGTERYTF	13	once	TRBD1	TRBV5-1	TRBJ1-2
TGTGCCAGCAGCACACAGGGTGGCTATGGCTACACCTTC	CASSTQGGYGYTF	13	few	.	TRBV7-3	TRBJ1-2
TGTGCCAGTAGCGGGCAGATGCTCGGGGAGCTGTTTTTT	CASSGQMLGELFF	13	.	TRBD2	TRBV2	TRBJ2-2
TGCGCCAGCAGCCCCCCACCGGGAACTAATGAAAAACTGTTTTTT	CASSPPPGTNEKLFF	15	.	.	TRBV4-1	TRBJ1-4
TGTGCCAGCCGCTTGGGGGTATTGAACACTGAAGCTTTCTTT	CASRLGVLNTEAFF	14	.	.	TRBV19	TRBJ1-1
TGTGCCAGCAGCTTGCAGCTAGCGGGGCAAGAGACCCAGTACTTC	CASSLQLAGQETQYF	15	once	TRBD2	TRBV5-4	TRBJ2-5
TGTGCCAGCAGTTACTCGTCCCTCGCCTACGAGCAGTACTTC	CASSYSSLAYEQYF	14	once	.	TRBV6-5	TRBJ2-7
TGTGCCAGCAGTTACTCGTGGGGCTCTGGGGCCAACGTCCTGACTTTC	CASSYSWGSGANVLTF	16	.	.	TRBV6-5	TRBJ2-6
TGTGCCAGCAGCTTGAAAGCGGGGGGGCCGTCGGACATTCAGTACTTC	CASSLKAGGPSDIQYF	16	.	TRBD2	TRBV7-9	TRBJ2-4
TGCGCCAGCAGCAACCGGCAGGGACCAAACACTGAAGCTTTCTTT	CASSNRQGPNTEAFF	15	once	.	TRBV4-1	TRBJ1-1
TGTGCCAGCAGCTCCTCGGACAGGGGCGGTGAAAAACTGTTTTTT	CASSSSDRGGEKLFF	15	.	TRBD1	TRBV7-6	TRBJ1-4
TGTGCCACCAGCGGCGGGGGGGCTAATGAAAAACTGTTTTTT	CATSGGGANEKLFF	14	.	.	TRBV15	TRBJ1-4
TGTGCCAGCAGTTACTCCGGGACAAGCACAGATACGCAGTATTTT	CASSYSGTSTDTQYF	15	once	.	TRBV6-5	TRBJ2-3
TGCGCCAGCAGCTTGGAGGCCGTCGCCTACGAGCAGTACTTC	CASSLEAVAYEQYF	14	.	.	TRBV5-1	TRBJ2-7